A selection of T cell receptor beta chains follows, all from one sample in a study of blood T cell repertoires in COVID-19. Some clones are missing from TCRdb's copy, which holds only in-frame ones; the method was immunoSEQ multiplex PCR. The data contain fewer than 45,000 clones, 85% of them seen just once; the ten biggest clones take up around an eighth. The sequencing input was peripheral blood. These receptors originate from a human donor in a cohort sampled during active COVID-19. Both conserved end residues are part of each CDR3. Fields, in order: D gene, J gene, clone size, V gene, CDR3 protein, CDR3 DNA. A D gene is named only where the DNA matches it firmly. Clone size is shown for a subset of rows, as once, few, many or a class of expanded clone.

d_call: TRBD2
j_call: TRBJ2-1
clone_size: -
v_call: TRBV2
cdr3_aa: CASSELAGYNEQFF
cdr3_nt: TGTGCCAGCAGTGAACTAGCGGGGTACAATGAGCAGTTCTTC

d_call: TRBD1
j_call: TRBJ2-1
clone_size: -
v_call: TRBV19
cdr3_aa: CASSRPGQGLNEQFF
cdr3_nt: TGTGCCAGTAGTAGACCGGGACAGGGGCTTAATGAGCAGTTCTTC

d_call: -
j_call: TRBJ1-2
clone_size: -
v_call: TRBV18
cdr3_aa: CASSPEGDYGYTF
cdr3_nt: TGTGCCAGCTCACCAGAGGGGGATTATGGCTACACCTTC

d_call: -
j_call: TRBJ2-5
clone_size: -
v_call: TRBV4-2
cdr3_aa: CASSVRGAGETQYF
cdr3_nt: TGTGCCAGCAGCGTCCGGGGGGCTGGAGAGACCCAGTACTTC

d_call: -
j_call: TRBJ1-2
clone_size: few
v_call: TRBV2
cdr3_aa: CASMTGFEPTF
cdr3_nt: TGTGCCAGCATGACAGGTTTCGAGCCCACCTTC

d_call: TRBD1
j_call: TRBJ1-1
clone_size: -
v_call: TRBV15
cdr3_aa: CATSRGYDRAEAFF
cdr3_nt: TGTGCCACCAGCAGAGGATACGACAGGGCCGAAGCTTTCTTT

d_call: TRBD2
j_call: TRBJ2-5
clone_size: -
v_call: TRBV4-1
cdr3_aa: CASSHPQGTSGQETQYF
cdr3_nt: TGCGCCAGCAGCCATCCGCAGGGGACTAGCGGGCAAGAGACCCAGTACTTC

d_call: TRBD2
j_call: TRBJ2-1
clone_size: -
v_call: TRBV14
cdr3_aa: CASSHPPTSGGVNEQFF
cdr3_nt: TGTGCCAGCAGCCATCCCCCGACTAGCGGGGGGGTAAATGAGCAGTTCTTC

d_call: TRBD1
j_call: TRBJ1-1
clone_size: -
v_call: TRBV6-5
cdr3_aa: CASSRQGSNTEAFF
cdr3_nt: TGTGCCAGCAGCAGACAGGGATCGAACACTGAAGCTTTCTTT

d_call: -
j_call: TRBJ1-5
clone_size: -
v_call: TRBV7-9
cdr3_aa: CASSLDRVQPQHF
cdr3_nt: TGTGCCAGCAGCTTAGACAGGGTTCAGCCCCAGCATTTT

d_call: TRBD2
j_call: TRBJ2-1
clone_size: -
v_call: TRBV9
cdr3_aa: CASSPSPGTSAYNEQFF
cdr3_nt: TGTGCCAGCAGCCCCTCCCCCGGGACTAGCGCTTACAATGAGCAGTTCTTC

d_call: TRBD2
j_call: TRBJ2-7
clone_size: -
v_call: TRBV9
cdr3_aa: CASSPQTGGGDEQYF
cdr3_nt: TGTGCCAGCAGCCCCCAGACGGGGGGGGGTGACGAGCAGTACTTC

d_call: -
j_call: TRBJ1-1
clone_size: -
v_call: TRBV11-3
cdr3_aa: CASSLGGRLLVNTEAFF
cdr3_nt: TGTGCCAGCAGCTTAGGGGGGCGCCTACTGGTTAACACTGAAGCTTTCTTT

d_call: TRBD2
j_call: TRBJ2-3
clone_size: -
v_call: TRBV10-1
cdr3_aa: CASSGTSGGEVSTDTQYF
cdr3_nt: TGCGCCAGCAGCGGGACTAGCGGGGGGGAGGTTAGCACAGATACGCAGTATTTT

d_call: TRBD2
j_call: TRBJ2-1
clone_size: -
v_call: TRBV7-2
cdr3_aa: CASSSKGTSGGNRQFF
cdr3_nt: TGTGCCAGCAGCTCCAAGGGGACTAGCGGGGGTAATCGGCAGTTCTTC

d_call: -
j_call: TRBJ1-2
clone_size: few
v_call: TRBV19
cdr3_aa: CASSTLRGGYTF
cdr3_nt: TGTGCCAGTAGTACCCTAAGGGGGGGCTACACCTTC

d_call: -
j_call: TRBJ1-1
clone_size: -
v_call: TRBV21-1
cdr3_aa: CASSINFGAGRAEAFF
cdr3_nt: TGTGCCAGCAGCATCAATTTTGGGGCGGGGCGGGCTGAAGCTTTCTTT

d_call: -
j_call: TRBJ1-6
clone_size: -
v_call: TRBV11-2
cdr3_aa: CASSLDIGQKFF
cdr3_nt: TGTGCCAGCAGCTTAGATATTGGGCAGAAGTTTTTT

d_call: -
j_call: TRBJ1-1
clone_size: -
v_call: TRBV6-4
cdr3_aa: CADSRGSTEAFF
cdr3_nt: TGTGCCGACTCCCGGGGGAGCACTGAAGCTTTCTTT

d_call: TRBD2
j_call: TRBJ2-3
clone_size: -
v_call: TRBV9
cdr3_aa: CASSQAGGRLDTQYF
cdr3_nt: TGTGCCAGCAGCCAGGCGGGGGGGCGCTTAGATACGCAGTATTTT

d_call: -
j_call: TRBJ1-2
clone_size: once
v_call: TRBV4-3
cdr3_aa: CASSATGGNYGYTF
cdr3_nt: TGCGCCAGCAGCGCTACGGGGGGGAACTATGGCTACACCTTC

d_call: TRBD2
j_call: TRBJ2-3
clone_size: -
v_call: TRBV6-1
cdr3_aa: CASSEIAPGLAGGITDTQYF
cdr3_nt: TGTGCCAGCAGTGAAATAGCCCCGGGACTAGCGGGGGGTATCACAGATACGCAGTATTTT

d_call: -
j_call: TRBJ2-5
clone_size: -
v_call: TRBV6-5
cdr3_aa: CASSYSRQGQETQYF
cdr3_nt: TGTGCCAGCAGTTACTCCCGGCAGGGACAAGAGACCCAGTACTTC